The source of this TCR beta chain is a study of neurological immune-mediated disorders. Study outcomes and limitations: Phylogenetic grouping assigned the repertoires of 18 of 34 multiple sclerosis patients to a single cluster of related CDR3 sequences. This cluster may be a repertoire-level signature.

Germline lookup yields CDR1 PRHDT and CDR2 FYEKMQ (reference sequence). The J segment lost 3 bases and the V segment lost 4 bases, leaving 3 bases of the junction unmatched. This CDR3 has 15 residues. With 10-nucleotide random UMIs included, cDNA was synthesized by 5'RACE. TCRdb reprocessed the 5' RACE reads via MiXCR and lists one record per CDR3 protein. Here the sample spans about 46,000 distinct CDR3 sequences, less than 4% being singletons. To note about this clonotype: Its specificity is unknown.

The receptor comes from a woman in her 50s with multiple sclerosis. Sample: PBMCs. The chain is built from TRBV13 and TRBJ1-4; 9 nucleotides align to TRBD1. CDR3 DNA: TGTGCCAGCAGCTCACAGGGGGCTCCTAATGAAAAACTGTTTTTT. Protein: CASSSQGAPNEKLFF.